This T cell receptor (beta chain) was observed in a study of PD-1 blockade in classical Hodgkin lymphoma (dated by TCRdb to 2018 to 2021). About the full investigation: Nivolumab dosing was 3 mg/kg intravenously every 2 weeks, continuing until either disease progression or unacceptable toxicity. The study used CyTOF and TCR beta sequencing to define a peripheral blood immune signature of response to PD-1 blockade in classical Hodgkin lymphoma.

Per the germline V gene, SGDLS is the CDR1 and YYNGEE is the CDR2. V and J are truncated by 5 bases and 0 bases respectively, leaving an intervening sequence of 16 bases. Spanning cysteine to phenylalanine, the CDR3 consists of 16 amino acids. CDR3 DNA only is kept here, 48 bases in frame from base 1. For this clone: There is no known antigen for this receptor. The input lacks base qualities; no much larger clone sits a single base away.

The time point tag for this specimen amounts to: cycle 1 day 1 (C1D1), immediately before nivolumab initiation. Every trial patient had relapsed following autologous stem cell transplantation, and prior brentuximab vedotin exposure was what differed among cohorts A, B and C. A Miltenyi CD4+ T cell isolation kit was used for magnetic negative selection to purify CD4+ T cells from thawed PBMCs. The trial cohort included around 56 patients with relapsed/refractory classical Hodgkin lymphoma, and each patient had a best overall response of complete response, partial response or progressive disease. In the multi-cohort phase II CheckMate 205 trial, trial patients received single-agent nivolumab. An independent review committee assessed best overall response by applying the 2007 International Working Group response criteria. PBMCs from the trial were collected at three points: immediately before nivolumab initiation (C1D1), and during therapy at cycle 2 day 1 and cycle 4 day 1. After peripheral blood was drawn into 8 mL Vacutainer Cell Preparation Tubes, PBMCs were isolated by centrifugation and then cryopreserved. Purified CD4+ and CD8+ fractions were generated only in cases for which an additional PBMC sample was available. On LS columns in a quadroMACS separator, the magnetically labelled cells were depleted, and the flow-through was collected as the purified fraction.

The full study reports these points: Trial patients achieving complete response had baseline diversity similar to newly diagnosed patients, whereas partial responders and progressors had significantly lower diversity. Newly diagnosed patients were reported to have lower baseline TCR diversity than healthy donors, and relapsed/refractory patients were reported to have lower baseline TCR diversity still. Lower diversity was seen in patients whose nivolumab began less than 1 year after ASCT, and these patients were left out of later analyses so that immune reconstitution would not confound the results. The study covered only a single clinical trial cohort, and the causes of the repertoire differences, possibly disease activity or prior therapy, were still not defined. A significant rise by C4D1 was seen in CD4+ but not CD8+ TCR diversity (p=0.0027 vs p=0.16), with the rise being most apparent in complete responders (p=0.02).

Genomic DNA was extracted with the Qiagen DNeasy kit from unsorted PBMCs and from negatively selected CD4+ and CD8+ fractions. Using primers that anneal to V and J segments, immunoSEQ multiplex PCR amplified the TCR beta CDR3 regions. A synthetic immune receptor repertoire was used to minimize amplification bias, and any residual bias was removed computationally once sequencing was done. The paper's processing steps were these. Custom Python scripts were used to quantify repertoire diversity as the Shannon entropy index. The unsorted, CD4+ and CD8+ repertoires were each analyzed separately, with the exception of combined analyses, where CD4+ and CD8+ sequences were merged in silico. Clonal expansion was defined as a frequency increase of at least 2-fold after treatment compared with C1D1, and clones undetected at baseline were assigned a pseudocount of 0.5. Clones with 0 or 1 copy at C1D1 were defined as singleton clones, while clones with 2 or more copies were defined as non-singleton clones. Clones expanded in unsorted samples were assigned a CD4+, CD8+ or unknown annotation through matching of protein sequences in sorted samples from the same patient. Wilcoxon tests on paired samples were used to test diversity changes from C1D1 to C4D1. The table comes from immuneACCESS by way of TCRdb, which keeps in-frame sequences with V and J called. Part of the clones is missing from these tables; in studies checked, under half for an unresolved V gene and the rest for unknown reasons. That table gives V, J and clone size, and the DNA gave D and trimming. This sample lists about 27,000 clones; about 80% were detected once. Together, the top ten hold about 2.4% of the sample.

The TCR sequence derives from a human donor with classical Hodgkin lymphoma. The rearrangement combines TRBV9 with TRBJ2-3, with TRBD1 perhaps the D gene, on 5 matching bases. The specimen comprised CD4+ T cells from blood, sampled at baseline. The nucleotide sequence is TGTGCCAGCAGTCCCTCAATGGGGCTTAGCACAGATACGCAGTATTTT. This codes for CASSPSMGLSTDTQYF.